The 23 T cell receptor beta chains listed next were all sequenced from one sample in a study of blood T cells in healthy people across ages. Then a second PCR, running roughly 7 to 11 cycles, was carried out with a sample-barcoded 5' primer and a J-beta primer mix. TCRdb re-analysed the 5' RACE reads in MiXCR, keeping a single row per CDR3 protein. The data contain 800,000 to 950,000 distinct CDR3 sequences, 29% of them singletons. The same data also contributed to another study, on T cells of mothers and their children.

Sequencing input: blood. Source of these receptors: a woman in her thirties or forties in good health.

This chain connects TRBV20-1 to TRBJ2-1, with TRBD2 as a possible D gene (6 bases). Trimming pared 3 bases from V and 0 bases from J, leaving 12 bases between. CDR1 and CDR2 (germline): DFQATT, SNEGSKA (reference sequence). The CDR3 runs to 15 residues. CDR3 bases: TGCAGTGCTAGGCTTCGGGGGACCTCCTACAATGAGCAGTTCTTC. Translation: CSARLRGTSYNEQFF.

Ten or more counts support this clonotype. The J gene is TRBJ1-4, the V gene TRBV18; TRBD1 might be the D (5 bases). This CDR3 region has 15 residues. CDR1 is KGHSH, CDR2 LQKENI, per germline. V was clipped by 2 bases and J by 0 bases, with 7 bases between them. The CDR3 protein is CASSPGAATNEKLFF. The CDR3 bases are TGTGCCAGCTCACCAGGGGCCGCAACTAATGAAAAACTGTTTTTT.

This sequence joins TRBV19 and TRBJ1-1; D call uncertain. Germline CDR1 LNHDA, CDR2 SQIVND (reference sequence). This CDR3 spans 13 amino acids. Trimming cost V 5 bases and J 6 bases, with 13 bases left between them. Here the CDR3 DNA reads TGTGCCAGTAGTCCACGAGCTACGGCTGAAGCTTTCTTT. As protein: CASSPRATAEAFF.

The table lists this clonotype with many counts. The gene calls are TRBV5-1 and TRBJ1-6, with D uncertain. Germline V gene sequence: CDR1 SGHRS, CDR2 YFSETQ. This CDR3 contains 14 residues. The V and J ends lost 6 bases and 9 bases respectively, with 16 bases between them. The CDR3 region has the DNA TGCGCCAGCAACACTGGGTCGTTCCCTTCACCCCTCCACTTT. It codes for CASNTGSFPSPLHF.

Points on this clonotype: Since a much larger clone is just one base distant, this may be a read error. The genes are TRBV6-5 and TRBJ2-1; 8 nucleotides align to TRBD2. Germline lookup yields CDR1 MNHEY and CDR2 SVGAGI. The CDR3 runs to 17 residues. The CDR3 nucleotides are TGTGCCAGCAGTTACTCGTCGGGGGGGAGCTCCTACAATGGGCAGTTCTTC. Protein product: CASSYSSGGSSYNGQFF.

As for this clonotype: Sequence at one end of the junction differs from germline and may be a read error. This rearrangement joins TRBV29-1 to TRBJ1-4; TRBD1 might be the D (6 bases). Germline-derived CDR1 and CDR2 are SQVTM and ANQGSEA. The CDR3 loop spans 15 amino acids. The CDR3 reads CSVGRAGAGAEKRFF. In DNA form, the CDR3 reads TGCAGCGTAGGTCGGGCAGGGGCAGGGGCTGAAAAACGGTTTTTT.

The chain uses TRBV24-1 and TRBJ1-5; 7 positions agree with TRBD1. Germline CDR1 reads KGHDR; CDR2 reads SFDVKD. Trimming at V came to 9 bases and at J to 4 bases, leaving 14 bases not matched to a gene. The CDR3 covers 16 residues. CDR3 DNA sequence: TGTGCCACCGGAACAGGGGCCTCCTCTGTAAATCAGCCCCAGCATTTT. Translation gives CATGTGASSVNQPQHF.

The V and J genes are TRBV6-6 and TRBJ2-7; perhaps TRBD2 as D (5 bases). The CDR3 has 14 amino acids. The V and J ends lost 9 bases and 4 bases respectively, with 19 bases between them. Germline CDR1 MNHNY, CDR2 SVGAGI (reference sequence). The CDR3 DNA follows: TGTGCCAGTAGGAACCGGGATGCTCCATACGAGCAGTACTTC. Encoded protein: CASRNRDAPYEQYF.

This clonotype was detected only a few times. The chain combines TRBV28 with TRBJ1-6, with D tentatively TRBD1 (5 bases). CDR3 length: 18 residues. V dropped 1 base and J dropped 9 bases, with 22 bases sitting between them. From germline, CDR1 is MDHEN and CDR2 SYDVKM. CDR3 in DNA: TGTGCCAGCAGTTTATCAAGAATGCGACAGAGGGAGCGTTCACCCCTCCACTTT. The encoded protein is CASSLSRMRQRERSPLHF.

This clonotype came up many times. V and J are TRBV7-3 and TRBJ2-3, with 10 positions matching TRBD1. The CDR3 spans 13 residues. Germline CDR1 is SGHTA and CDR2 is FQGTGA. J lost 6 bases, V lost 6 bases, and 3 bases had no gene match. CDR3 bases: TGTGCCAGCAGTGACAGGGGGCCCGATACGCAGTATTTT. Translation gives CASSDRGPDTQYF.

The CDR3 protein is CSAGSKGSYGYTF. The DNA of the CDR3 is TGCAGTGCGGGGTCTAAGGGTAGCTATGGCTACACCTTC. The chain has TRBV20-1 and TRBJ1-2; D unresolved. This CDR3 comprises 13 residues. V shed 6 bases and J shed 4 bases, with 15 bases lying between them. The germline V gene encodes CDR1 DFQATT and CDR2 SNEGSKA (reference sequence).

The chain uses TRBV7-3 and TRBJ2-3; D might be TRBD2 (6 bases). The length of the CDR3 is 16 residues. Trimming took off 1 base at V and 2 bases at J, with 13 bases between the two ends. Germline CDR1 reads SGHTA; CDR2 reads FQGTGA. The CDR3 DNA reads as TGTGCCAGCAGCTTAAAACTAGCTGGTTCCACAGATACGCAGTATTTT. This gives the protein CASSLKLAGSTDTQYF.

The chain joins TRBV7-2 to TRBJ1-2, with D perhaps TRBD1 (5 bases). Trimming removed 5 bases at V and 4 bases at J, with 11 bases between. Germline loops: CDR1 SGHTA, CDR2 FQGNSA. The CDR3 is 13 residues long. The CDR3 region has the DNA TGTGCCAGCAGCCCACAGGACCGCTATGGCTACACCTTC. It is translated as CASSPQDRYGYTF.

This clonotype showed up many times. V usage is TRBV28 and J usage is TRBJ2-7; no definite D call. The V end lost 8 bases, the J end lost 2 bases, and 16 bases lay between the germline ends. The CDR3 spans 14 residues. Germline V gene data show CDR1 as MDHEN and CDR2 as SYDVKM. CDR3 bases: TGTGCCAGCTCGGGTCCAGACACAACCTACGAGCAGTACTTC. Amino acid sequence: CASSGPDTTYEQYF.

J is TRBJ2-1 and V is TRBV6-2 or TRBV6-3, with D tentatively TRBD1 (6 bases). Germline V lookup: CDR1 MNHEY, CDR2 SVGEGT. The CDR3 consists of 13 residues. The V end was cut by 6 bases, the J end by 9 bases, with 15 bases between. In DNA, the CDR3 is TGTGCCAGCAGCAGGGACATTCGGGGTGAGCAGTTCTTC. It is translated as CASSRDIRGEQFF.

V and J are TRBV6-5 and TRBJ2-1; TRBD1 matches 8 bases. The CDR3 is made up of 14 amino acids. Germline V gives CDR1 MNHEY, CDR2 SVGAGI. Germline trimming cut 5 bases from V and 8 bases from J; bases unmatched to any gene: 8. CDR3 sequence: CASSKPGGGDEQFF. DNA of the CDR3: TGTGCCAGCAGTAAACCAGGGGGCGGAGATGAGCAGTTCTTC.

The chain is built from TRBV4-1 and TRBJ1-5; no firm D call. The V end lost 1 base, the J end lost 3 bases, and 16 bases lay between the germline ends. The CDR3 is 17 amino acids. Germline V lookup: CDR1 MGHRA, CDR2 YSYEKL. CDR3 nucleotide sequence: TGCGCCAGCAGCCAAGGCCCCGGCCGAAATTCCAATCAGCCCCAGCATTTT. Protein sequence: CASSQGPGRNSNQPQHF.

This clonotype was recorded at least ten times. The chain uses TRBV18 and TRBJ2-3; D gene unclear. CDR3 length: 15 residues. Germline V CDR1 and CDR2: KGHSH, LQKENI. Trimming pared 4 bases from V and 2 bases from J, leaving 13 bases between. The CDR3, as DNA: TGTGCCAGCTCACTGGAGAGATATTTCACAGATACGCAGTATTTT. Translating it yields CASSLERYFTDTQYF.

The rearrangement uses TRBV5-1 and TRBJ1-2; 7 bases are shared with TRBD1. This CDR3 spans 19 amino acids. Germline assignment: CDR1 SGHRS and CDR2 YFSETQ. V shed 0 bases and J 7 bases; nucleotides not matched to a gene: 21. The CDR3 protein is CASSLAGTPTGDESGGYTF. The CDR3 nucleotides read TGCGCCAGCAGCTTGGCCGGTACACCCACAGGGGACGAATCGGGTGGCTACACCTTC.

This clonotype was detected only a few times. The J gene is TRBJ1-1, the V gene TRBV28, with D unresolved. Trimming shortened V by 8 bases and J by 5 bases, and 9 bases separated the two germline ends. The CDR3 is 11 residues long. Germline-derived CDR1 and CDR2 are MDHEN and SYDVKM. In DNA form, the CDR3 reads TGTGCCAGCCAAGGGCGGACTGAAGCTTTCTTT. Amino acid sequence: CASQGRTEAFF.

This chain uses TRBV19 with TRBJ1-1, with TRBD1 matching over 7 bases. Germline V gene lookup returns CDR1 LNHDA and CDR2 SQIVND (reference sequence). The CDR3 has 16 residues. V was pared by 6 bases and J by 0 bases, with 10 bases of the junction left unmatched. The CDR3 is CASSATGTVMNTEAFF. The CDR3 nucleotides read TGTGCCAGTAGCGCGACGGGGACAGTGATGAACACTGAAGCTTTCTTT.

This clonotype was found many times. The chain is built from TRBV11-2 and TRBJ2-3; 9 bases fit TRBD2. The CDR3 spans 15 residues. Unmatched junction bases numbered 1, after V lost 1 base and J lost 2 bases. Looked up from germline, CDR1 is SGHAT and CDR2 is FQNNGV. CDR3 in DNA: TGTGCCAGCAGCTTAGTAGCGGGGGACACAGATACGCAGTATTTT. Its protein is CASSLVAGDTDTQYF.

J is TRBJ2-7 and V is TRBV28, with D possibly matching TRBD1 (5 bases). The germline V gene encodes CDR1 MDHEN and CDR2 SYDVKM. The ends were cut back, 6 bases at V and 5 bases at J, with 17 bases in the middle. CDR3 length: 14 residues. For the CDR3, the DNA is TGTGCCAGCAGCCCCTGGGGCAGGGCCCACGAGCAGTACTTC. Its translation: CASSPWGRAHEQYF. Supplemented by reference TRBV28 and TRBJ2-7, the full variable domain reads DVKVTQSSRYLVKRTGEKVFLECVQDMDHENMFWYRQDPGLGLRLIYFSYDVKMKEKGDIPEGYSVSREKKERFSLILESASTNQTSMYLCASSPWGRAHEQYFGPGTRLTVT.